The 18 T cell receptor beta chains below were found in one sample sequenced in a study of blood T cells in healthy people across ages. Primers used in a second PCR of about 6 to 11 cycles were a sample-barcoded 5' primer and a J-beta primer mix. TCRdb reanalysed the 5' RACE reads using MiXCR and keeps one entry per CDR3 protein. This table holds approximately 320,000 distinct CDR3 sequences, around 29% found once. Sequencing input: blood. These receptors all stem from a woman aged 70 to 79 in good health.

This clonotype was seen a handful of times. The V and J genes are TRBV5-5 and TRBJ1-4; no firm D call. There are 17 residues in the CDR3. V was trimmed by 4 bases and J by 1 base, leaving 17 bases between them. From germline, CDR1 is SGHKS and CDR2 YYEKEE (reference sequence). CDR3 in amino acids: CASSLAGLGETNEKLFF. The CDR3 DNA is TGTGCCAGCAGCCTAGCAGGCCTCGGAGAAACTAATGAAAAACTGTTTTTT.

This chain links TRBV6-2 or TRBV6-3 with TRBJ2-7; D assignment may be TRBD1 or TRBD2 (5 bases each). Germline loops: CDR1 MNHEY, CDR2 SVGEGT. Trimming left V 6 bases short and J 7 bases short, with 19 bases between. This CDR3 contains 14 residues. Written as DNA, the CDR3 is TGTGCCAGCAGCTGGGACGGATTGGGCCTGGAGCAGTACTTC. Residues: CASSWDGLGLEQYF.

The CDR3 is CAGRDIRELGYGYTF. CDR3 DNA: TGTGCCGGCCGGGACATCAGGGAGTTGGGCTATGGCTACACCTTC. This chain connects TRBV28 to TRBJ1-2; TRBD1 is a possible D gene (6 bases). Germline V CDR1 and CDR2: MDHEN, SYDVKM. Trimming pared 11 bases from V and 4 bases from J, leaving 23 bases between. The CDR3 sequence is 15 residues long.

The chain uses TRBV19 and TRBJ2-6; no firm D call. CDR1 and CDR2 from the germline V gene are LNHDA and SQIVND (reference sequence). The CDR3 covers 11 residues. Trimming stripped 7 bases from V and 2 bases from J, with 0 bases between. For the CDR3, the DNA is TGTGCCAGTACTGGGGCCAACGTCCTGACTTTC. It is translated as CASTGANVLTF. The full variable domain, in which reference TRBV19 and TRBJ2-6 provide the parts outside the CDR3, is DGGITQSPKYLFRKEGQNVTLSCEQNLNHDAMYWYRQDPGQGLRLIYYSQIVNDFQKGDIAEGYSVSREKKESFPLTVTSAQKNPTAFYLCASTGANVLTFGAGSRLTVL.

This clonotype was recorded a few times. The chain recombines TRBV4-3 with TRBJ2-5; D may correspond to TRBD1 or TRBD2 (5 bases each). The CDR3 runs 15 residues. With 4 bases removed from V and 4 bases from J, the gap between germline ends came to 16 bases. CDR1 is LGHNA, CDR2 YSLEER, per germline. The CDR3 sequence is CASSRRGEGRETQYF. In nucleotides, the CDR3 is TGCGCCAGCAGCCGAAGAGGAGAGGGGAGAGAGACCCAGTACTTC.

In this sample, this clonotype turned up many times. The chain recombines TRBV10-3 with TRBJ2-7, with 10 bases lining up with TRBD2. CDR1 and CDR2 from the germline V gene are ENHRY and SYGVKD. The ends lost 8 bases at V and 3 bases at J; junction bases unmatched: 4. The CDR3 is made up of 13 amino acids. The CDR3 DNA is TGTGCCATCGCCCAGCGGGAGGGCTACGAGCAGTACTTC. It codes for CAIAQREGYEQYF.

The gene calls are TRBV29-1 and TRBJ2-1; 10 nucleotides agree with TRBD2. V shed 4 bases, J shed 3 bases, and the junction held 6 bases outside the gene matches. Germline values: CDR1 SQVTM, CDR2 ANQGSEA. There are 15 residues in the CDR3. The CDR3 loop is CSVVGLADHYNEQFF. CDR3 nucleotide sequence: TGCAGCGTTGTTGGACTAGCGGACCACTACAATGAGCAGTTCTTC.

This clonotype was detected only a few times. This sequence joins TRBV14 and TRBJ2-5; 10 nucleotides align to TRBD1. This CDR3 spans 15 amino acids. With V trimmed by 4 bases and J by 10 bases, 12 bases remained unmatched. Germline-derived CDR1 and CDR2 are SGHDN and FVKESK. The CDR3 region has the DNA TGTGCCAGCAGCCCCCAGGACAGGGGGTTCAGGGACCAGTACTTC. Translation: CASSPQDRGFRDQYF.

The CDR3: CASSFRGTSGRVSYEQYF. The CDR3 coding sequence is TGTGCCAGCAGCTTCCGGGGGACTAGCGGGAGGGTCTCCTACGAGCAGTACTTC. The chain carries TRBV7-2 and TRBJ2-5; 16 bases align to TRBD2. The J call may be incorrect, as the DNA end agrees better with TRBJ2-7. This CDR3 region has 18 residues. Germline V CDR1 and CDR2: SGHTA, FQGNSA.

This sequence joins TRBV5-6 and TRBJ2-7, with TRBD1 matching 9 bases. The trim removed 1 base at V and 5 bases at J, leaving 13 bases unmatched. The CDR3 has 17 residues. Germline CDR1 reads SGHDT; CDR2 reads YYEEEE. The CDR3 reads CASSLPGLGQGLNEQYF. The CDR3 region has the DNA TGTGCCAGCAGCTTGCCCGGGTTGGGACAGGGTCTCAACGAGCAGTACTTC.

A few counts support this clonotype. CDR3 bases: TGTGCCAGCAGCTGGACACAAGAGACCCAGTACTTC. It yields the protein CASSWTQETQYF. V gene TRBV2 combines with J gene TRBJ2-5; tentatively, D is TRBD1 (5 bases). CDR1 and CDR2 (germline): SNHLY, FYNNEI. The CDR3 is made up of 12 amino acids. V was clipped by 6 bases and J by 2 bases, with 7 bases between them.

Only a few counts were recorded for this clonotype. The chain employs TRBV29-1 and TRBJ1-4; maybe TRBD1 (6 bases). V dropped 0 bases and J dropped 7 bases, with 12 bases sitting between them. CDR3 length equals 14 residues. CDR1 and CDR2 (germline): SQVTM, ANQGSEA. CDR3 protein: CSVEDGGGGEKLFF. CDR3 nucleotides: TGCAGCGTTGAAGACGGAGGAGGGGGTGAAAAACTGTTTTTT. Full variable domain (outside the CDR3, taken from reference TRBV29-1 and TRBJ1-4): SAVISQKPSRDICQRGTSLTIQCQVDSQVTMMFWYRQQPGQSLTLIATANQGSEATYESGFVIDKFPISRPNLTFSTLTVSNMSPEDSSIYLCSVEDGGGGEKLFFGSGTQLSVL.

The chain couples TRBV6-5 to TRBJ2-2; no reliable D call. Germline CDR1 MNHEY, CDR2 SVGAGI. The ends were cut back, 4 bases at V and 0 bases at J, with 9 bases in the middle. This CDR3 comprises 15 residues. The CDR3 protein is CASSFSSSNTGELFF. The DNA for the CDR3 is TGTGCCAGCAGTTTTTCATCGTCGAACACCGGGGAGCTGTTTTTT.

The sample holds a few counts of this clonotype. This chain joins TRBV12-3 or TRBV12-4 and TRBJ2-7; 10 nucleotides align to TRBD1. The length of the CDR3 is 14 residues. The trim removed 5 bases at V and 1 base at J, leaving 2 bases unmatched. This chain's CDR3 is CASSRQGASYEQYF. Here the CDR3 DNA reads TGTGCCAGCAGTCGACAGGGGGCGTCCTACGAGCAGTACTTC.

The chain carries TRBV28 and TRBJ1-4; the match to TRBD1 covers 7 bases. Trimming removed 5 bases from V and 0 bases from J; junction bases left unmatched: 9. This CDR3 comprises 17 residues. Germline loops: CDR1 MDHEN, CDR2 SYDVKM. Here the CDR3 DNA reads TGTGCCAGCAGTCCCTGGCGACAGGGCACAACTAATGAAAAACTGTTTTTT. This gives the protein CASSPWRQGTTNEKLFF. The entire variable domain, with the rest obtained from reference TRBV28 and TRBJ1-4, is as follows: DVKVTQSSRYLVKRTGEKVFLECVQDMDHENMFWYRQDPGLGLRLIYFSYDVKMKEKGDIPEGYSVSREKKERFSLILESASTNQTSMYLCASSPWRQGTTNEKLFFGSGTQLSVL.

On this clonotype itself: A much bigger clone sits one base away, suggesting this may be a read error. DNA for the CDR3: TGCGCCAGCAGCCAAGACCGACAGAACACCGGGGAGCCGTTTTTT. As protein: CASSQDRQNTGEPFF. The rearrangement uses TRBV4-3 and TRBJ2-2, with D perhaps being TRBD1 or TRBD2 (5 bases each). The CDR3 contains 15 residues. From germline, CDR1 is LGHNA and CDR2 YSLEER.

This clonotype was counted only a few times. The chain uses TRBV12-3 or TRBV12-4 and TRBJ2-4; weak D call: TRBD2 (5 bases). V was cut by 0 bases and J by 4 bases, with 7 bases left in between. The CDR3 contains 14 residues. The CDR3 protein is CASSLADSKNIQYF. The CDR3 nucleotides are TGTGCCAGCAGTTTAGCGGACTCTAAAAACATTCAGTACTTC.

This clonotype was observed a single time. This rearrangement joins TRBV12-3 or TRBV12-4 to TRBJ1-3; no reliable D call. V was trimmed by 3 bases and J by 1 base, leaving 7 bases between them. The CDR3 has 14 amino acids. The CDR3 coding sequence is TGTGCCAGCAGTTTTGGAGAATCTGGAAACACCATATATTTT. It yields the protein CASSFGESGNTIYF.